This TCR beta chain came from a study of T cells after posttransplantation cyclophosphamide. V lost 7 bases to trimming and J lost 4 bases; unmatched junction nucleotides: 9. Per germline, CDR1 MNHNY and CDR2 SVGAGI (reference sequence). The CDR3 has 16 amino acids. Repertoires were generated with immunoSEQ multiplex PCR, while TCRdb's copy carries only in-frame clones and drops some. Recorded here are 7,000 to 8,000 clones, none singletons. This clone is termed medium-sized. A marrow graft followed busulfan-fludarabine conditioning, with cyclophosphamide on days +3 and +4. The sample in question was PBMCs, obtained after allogeneic stem cell transplant with posttransplant cyclophosphamide. The chain joins TRBV6-6 to TRBJ2-1; 11 bases align to TRBD2. The sequence derives from a female patient in her fifties or sixties who received an allogeneic stem cell transplant from an unrelated donor, was CMV-positive, and had acute GVHD only. Some T cells may originate from the graft donor. The CDR3 loop is CASTDPGTSGYNEQFF. The CDR3 region has the DNA TGTGCCAGCACCGACCCCGGGACTAGCGGATACAATGAGCAGTTCTTC.